Following are 10 T cell receptor beta chains from one sample sequenced in a study of shared clonotypes between healthy human individuals. TCRdb's copy holds only in-frame clones and misses some; the assay was immunoSEQ multiplex PCR. The top ten hold roughly 0.1% of the sample, which has about 650,000 clones, over 95% seen once. Only CD45RO-negative cells positively selected for CCR7 counted as naive CD8 cells, so terminally differentiated effector memory CD45RA+ cells were excluded. Sample: naive CD8+ T cells sorted from blood. These receptors came from a woman aged 25 to 39 in good health.

The chain recombines TRBV7-8 with TRBJ2-7, with 10 bases aligning to TRBD1. Germline assignment: CDR1 SGHVS and CDR2 FQNEAQ. V shed 5 bases, J shed 0 bases, and the junction held 4 bases outside the gene matches. The CDR3 runs to 15 residues. The CDR3 DNA follows: TGTGCCAGCAGCCGACAGGGGGCCAACTCCTACGAGCAGTACTTC. Translation gives CASSRQGANSYEQYF.

CDR3 sequence (DNA): TGTGCCAGCAGTAATCGAGCCGCGTGGTTGAATCAGCCCCAGCATTTT. Residues: CASSNRAAWLNQPQHF. The rearrangement joins TRBV25-1 to TRBJ1-5, with unresolved D. The length of the CDR3 is 16 residues. Trimming took off 5 bases at V and 4 bases at J, with 18 bases between the two ends. CDR1 MGHDK and CDR2 SYGVNS come from the germline V gene.

The V gene is TRBV29-1, the J gene TRBJ1-1; no definite D call. Germline CDR1 reads SQVTM; CDR2 reads ANQGSEA. The CDR3 spans 13 residues. V was pared by 1 base and J by 6 bases, with 12 bases between. This chain's CDR3 is CSVEGLEVPEAFF. DNA of the CDR3: TGCAGCGTTGAAGGTCTCGAAGTACCTGAAGCTTTCTTT.

The rearrangement joins TRBV11-2 to TRBJ2-7, with a possible D match to TRBD2 (5 bases). The CDR3 is made up of 14 amino acids. Germline lookup yields CDR1 SGHAT and CDR2 FQNNGV. V was shortened by 4 bases and J by 3 bases, with 13 bases between the two germline ends. CDR3 in DNA: TGTGCCAGCAGCTCGCTCAAAGGGAGCTACGAGCAGTACTTC. Protein product: CASSSLKGSYEQYF.

The rearrangement links TRBV2 to TRBJ2-1, with TRBD2 matching over 10 bases. With 7 bases clipped from V and 4 bases from J, the junction kept 7 bases outside the gene matches. This CDR3 has 15 residues. CDR1 and CDR2 (germline): SNHLY, FYNNEI. CDR3 amino acids: CASMGGLASYNEQFF. CDR3 sequence (DNA): TGTGCCAGCATGGGGGGACTAGCGAGTTACAATGAGCAGTTCTTC.

This chain joins TRBV7-9 and TRBJ1-2; 8 bases agree with TRBD1. Per germline, CDR1 SEHNR and CDR2 FQNEAQ (reference sequence). This CDR3 contains 13 residues. The junction had 7 bases not matched to a gene; V was cut back by 5 bases and J by 8 bases. In nucleotides, the CDR3 is TGTGCCAGCAGCCCGGGACAGGTTGAAGGCTACACCTTC. Its translation is CASSPGQVEGYTF.

V and J are TRBV7-5 and TRBJ1-2; the table's D gene call, TRBD1, was not cross checked with the DNA. TRBV7-5 is a listed pseudogene. The CDR3 extends over 15 amino acids. The CDR3 nucleotides are TGTGTCAGAAGCTTACAGGGTGATCCAAACTATGGCTACACCTTC. It is translated as CVRSLQGDPNYGYTF.

The table lists this clone with a count of one. The J gene is TRBJ2-2, the V gene TRBV5-6; the D is unclear. The CDR3 totals 12 residues. V gave up 6 bases and J gave up 5 bases, with 8 bases separating them. Germline CDR1 SGHDT, CDR2 YYEEEE. CDR3 in amino acids: CASIDMTGELFF. The CDR3, as DNA: TGTGCCAGCATCGACATGACCGGGGAGCTGTTTTTT.

The chain recombines TRBV5-8 with TRBJ1-1; D gene uncertain. Germline CDR1 SGHTS, CDR2 YDEGEE. The CDR3 length is 16 residues. Deletions cut 0 bases from V and 1 base from J, with 13 bases between. The CDR3 spells CASSLGTVTKNTEAFF. CDR3 coding DNA: TGTGCCAGCAGCTTGGGAACTGTGACAAAGAACACTGAAGCTTTCTTT.

The chain is built from TRBV19 and TRBJ2-3, with 11 positions matching TRBD1. CDR1 is LNHDA and CDR2 is SQIVND in the germline V gene (reference sequence). The CDR3 has 17 residues. The trim removed 4 bases at V and 5 bases at J, leaving 11 bases unmatched. The CDR3 coding sequence is TGTGCCAGTAGTACTCTAGGACAGGGGGCTTGGAAAGATACGCAGTATTTT. Protein product: CASSTLGQGAWKDTQYF.